This TCR beta chain was sequenced in a study of Ad26.COV2.S vaccination and SARS-CoV-2 variants. Across the whole study: The vaccine Ad26.COV2.S was put into the muscle once, or twice with 56 days between.

Stated treatment: roughly 19 received Ad26.COV2.S at low or high dose, single or two shots; 5 received placebo; per-sample allocation not given. Day 63 after the first vaccine or placebo injection was the time point for sampling. The CDR3 has 16 amino acids. V lost 0 bases, J lost 2 bases, and 5 bases stayed unmatched. Germline CDR1 and CDR2: MNHEY and SMNVEV (reference sequence). The table came from immunoSEQ multiplex PCR; TCRdb's copy has only in-frame clones and leaves some out. The table includes hundreds of thousands of clones, approximately 86% detected once. Sequences were derived from peripheral blood, sampled in a trial of Ad26.COV2.S vaccine versus placebo. The receptor's source is a person between 18 and 60 years old who received the Ad26.COV2.S COVID-19 vaccine or a placebo. The chain carries TRBV27 and TRBJ2-7; 9 bases fit TRBD2. CDR3 protein: CASSLSSGRPPYEQYF. CDR3 nucleotide sequence: TGTGCCAGCAGTTTATCGAGCGGGAGGCCCCCCTACGAGCAGTACTTC.